These T cell receptor beta chains were read from a single sample in a study of cytomegalovirus exposure and HLA in healthy donors. Assay used: immunoSEQ multiplex PCR; TCRdb lists only in-frame clones, some missing. The sample carries 150,000 to 180,000 clones, approximately 86% recorded once. Input material: PBMCs. All receptors derive from a human donor in good health. Each CDR3 is given with its conserved first and last residue.

v_gene	j_gene	CDR3aa
TRBV14	TRBJ2-1	CASSRGTFPSNEQFF
TRBV7-9	TRBJ1-4	CASSSVEGRRGEKLFF
TRBV30	TRBJ2-2	CAWSVGLAGADTGELFF
TRBV9	TRBJ2-2	CASSVGRRGSWDTGELFF
TRBV7-8	TRBJ2-1	CASSPQGRYNEQFF
TRBV30	TRBJ2-3	CAWSVLRTSGSTDTQYF
TRBV5-1	TRBJ2-1	CASSLSPSGAYNEQFF
TRBV7-3	TRBJ2-5	CASSSRGGAPETQYF
TRBV19	TRBJ2-2	CASSLTLLSARNTGELFF
TRBV7-9	TRBJ1-1	CASSLLGQNTEAFF
TRBV2	TRBJ2-1	CASRKDSSSYNEQFF
TRBV29-1	TRBJ1-1	CSVQSLMNTEAFF
TRBV2	TRBJ1-2	CASSTTENYGYTF
TRBV18	TRBJ1-1	CASAIQGWGTEAFF
TRBV5-1	TRBJ1-5	CASSPGTGGNQPQHF
TRBV27	TRBJ2-1	CASSLKREGLMGNEQFF
TRBV2	TRBJ2-5	CASSSLAVQETQYF
TRBV6-1	TRBJ2-7	CASILAFSYEQYF
TRBV29-1	TRBJ2-3	CSVRARFTDTQYF
TRBV6-1	TRBJ2-3	CASTVGGSTDTQYF
TRBV14	TRBJ1-4	CASRRRQGVNEKLFF
TRBV4-2	TRBJ2-2	CASSQVELAGTGELFF
TRBV5-1	TRBJ2-2	CASSGTIETGELFF
TRBV9	TRBJ2-3	CASSVALVFGDTQYF
TRBV11-2	TRBJ2-6	CASRPGTGGSGANVLTF
TRBV5-1	TRBJ2-1	CASSFTVSSYNEQFF
TRBV6-5	TRBJ2-2	CASRTPGDTGELFF
TRBV5-1	TRBJ2-7	CASSLRGTSGSSVDEQYF
TRBV5-6	TRBJ2-2	CASSFLTGWRTGELFF
TRBV5-4	TRBJ1-1	CASSLWQGTEAFF
TRBV29-1	TRBJ1-2	CSVEAWGGFGYTF
TRBV30	TRBJ2-1	CARLAGGNEQFF
TRBV28	TRBJ2-7	CASSLGLAGPYEQYF
TRBV5-4	TRBJ1-1	CASSLRGTEAFF
TRBV13	TRBJ2-7	CASSLKPGAYEQYF
TRBV30	TRBJ1-1	CAWSPVNTEAFF
TRBV28	TRBJ1-5	CAIVGTGDMQPQHF
TRBV20-1	TRBJ1-1	CSARNGEAFF
TRBV29-1	TRBJ2-7	CSARINTAEGQYF
TRBV11-1	TRBJ2-7	CASSLEQTYEQYF
TRBV19	TRBJ1-2	CASSLRTGLGYTF
TRBV12-5	TRBJ2-7	CASGLVLGTLPTKQYF
TRBV30	TRBJ2-1	CAWSGSSEHEQFF
TRBV7-3	TRBJ2-2	CASSPRTGLAGELFF
TRBV9	TRBJ2-5	CASSVGADAETQYF
TRBV10-3	TRBJ2-1	CAISVIFTGSNEQFF
TRBV2	TRBJ2-5	CASRASGGFQETQYF